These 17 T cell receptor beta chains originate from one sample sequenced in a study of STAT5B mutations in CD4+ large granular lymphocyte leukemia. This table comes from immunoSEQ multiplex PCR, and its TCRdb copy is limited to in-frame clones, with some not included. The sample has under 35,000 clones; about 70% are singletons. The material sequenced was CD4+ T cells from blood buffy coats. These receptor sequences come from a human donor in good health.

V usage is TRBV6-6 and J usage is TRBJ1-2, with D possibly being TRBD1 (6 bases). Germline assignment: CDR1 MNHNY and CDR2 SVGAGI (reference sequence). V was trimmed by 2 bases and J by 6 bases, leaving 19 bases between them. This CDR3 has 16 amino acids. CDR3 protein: CASSYSTGPRSDGYTF. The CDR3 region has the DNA TGTGCCAGCAGTTACAGTACAGGGCCAAGAAGCGATGGCTACACCTTC.

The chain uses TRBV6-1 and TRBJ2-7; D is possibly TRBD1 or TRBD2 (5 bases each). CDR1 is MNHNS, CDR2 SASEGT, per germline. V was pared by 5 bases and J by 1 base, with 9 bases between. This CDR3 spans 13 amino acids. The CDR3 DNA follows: TGTGCCAGCAGTCCGGGACGGTCCTACGAGCAGTACTTC. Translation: CASSPGRSYEQYF.

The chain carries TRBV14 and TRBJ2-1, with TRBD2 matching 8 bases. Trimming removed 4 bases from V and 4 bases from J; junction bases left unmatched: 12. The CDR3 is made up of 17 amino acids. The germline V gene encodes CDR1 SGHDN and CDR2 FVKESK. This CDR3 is CASSPPLRGDLYNEQFF. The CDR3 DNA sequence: TGTGCCAGCAGCCCTCCCTTGCGGGGGGACTTATACAATGAGCAGTTCTTC. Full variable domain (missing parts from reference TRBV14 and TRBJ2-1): EAGVTQFPSHSVIEKGQTVTLRCDPISGHDNLYWYRRVMGKEIKFLLHFVKESKQDESGMPNNRFLAERTGGTYSTLKVQPAELEDSGVYFCASSPPLRGDLYNEQFFGPGTRLTVL.

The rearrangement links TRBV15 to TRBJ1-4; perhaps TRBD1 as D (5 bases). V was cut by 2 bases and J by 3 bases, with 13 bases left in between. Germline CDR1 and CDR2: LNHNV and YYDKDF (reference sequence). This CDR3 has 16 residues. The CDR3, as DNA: TGTGCCACCAGCAGAACCCCAGGGCAGGCTAATGAAAAACTGTTTTTT. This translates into CATSRTPGQANEKLFF.

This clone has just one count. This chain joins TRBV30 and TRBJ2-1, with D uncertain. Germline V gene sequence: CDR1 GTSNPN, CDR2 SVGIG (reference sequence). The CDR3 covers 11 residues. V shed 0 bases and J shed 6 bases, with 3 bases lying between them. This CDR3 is CAWSVLNEQFF. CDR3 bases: TGTGCCTGGAGTGTACTCAATGAGCAGTTCTTC.

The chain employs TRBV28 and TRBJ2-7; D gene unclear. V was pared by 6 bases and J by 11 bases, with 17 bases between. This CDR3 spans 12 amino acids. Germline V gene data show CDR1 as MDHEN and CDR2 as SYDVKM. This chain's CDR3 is CASSSTGLIEYF. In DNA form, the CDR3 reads TGTGCCAGCAGCTCAACCGGGCTGATTGAGTACTTC.

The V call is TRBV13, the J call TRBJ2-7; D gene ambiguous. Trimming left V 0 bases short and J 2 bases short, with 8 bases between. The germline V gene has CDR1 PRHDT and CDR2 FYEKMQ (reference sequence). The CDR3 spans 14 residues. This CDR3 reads CASSLGDAAYEQYF. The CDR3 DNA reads TGTGCCAGCAGCTTAGGAGACGCGGCCTACGAGCAGTACTTC.

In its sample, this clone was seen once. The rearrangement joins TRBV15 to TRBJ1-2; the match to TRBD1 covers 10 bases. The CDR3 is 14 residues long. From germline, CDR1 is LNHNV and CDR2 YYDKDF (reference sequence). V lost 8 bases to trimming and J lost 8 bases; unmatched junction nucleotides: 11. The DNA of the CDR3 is TGTGCCACCTCGGACAGGGGGTGGTCCGGGGGCTACACCTTC. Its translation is CATSDRGWSGGYTF.

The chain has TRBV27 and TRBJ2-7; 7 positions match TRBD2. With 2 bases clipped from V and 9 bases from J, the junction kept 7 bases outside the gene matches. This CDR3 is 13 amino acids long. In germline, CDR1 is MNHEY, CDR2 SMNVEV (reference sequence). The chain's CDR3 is CASSLVRRERQYF. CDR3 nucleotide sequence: TGTGCCAGCAGTTTAGTGCGGCGGGAGCGGCAGTACTTC.

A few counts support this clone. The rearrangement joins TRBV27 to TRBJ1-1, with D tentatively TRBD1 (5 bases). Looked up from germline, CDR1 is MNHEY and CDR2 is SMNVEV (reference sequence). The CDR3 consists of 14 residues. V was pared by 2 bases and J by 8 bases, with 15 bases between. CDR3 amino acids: CASSLVEKDREAFF. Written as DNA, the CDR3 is TGTGCCAGCAGTTTAGTTGAAAAAGACAGAGAAGCTTTCTTT.

This chain's CDR3 is CASSLGGGASSYEQYF. The CDR3, as DNA: TGTGCCAGCAGCCTTGGGGGTGGGGCAAGCTCCTACGAGCAGTACTTC. This sequence joins TRBV7-3 and TRBJ2-7, with D perhaps TRBD1 or TRBD2 (5 bases each). The V end lost 5 bases, the J end lost 0 bases, and 17 bases lay between the germline ends. The CDR3 is made up of 16 amino acids. In germline, CDR1 is SGHTA, CDR2 FQGTGA.

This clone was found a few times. The CDR3 protein is CASSLVGLAGDNEQFF. DNA of the CDR3: TGTGCCAGCAGCTTAGTTGGACTAGCGGGGGACAATGAGCAGTTCTTC. This chain uses TRBV7-2 with TRBJ2-1; 13 nucleotides line up with TRBD2. This CDR3 spans 16 amino acids. J was trimmed by 5 bases and V by 1 base; bases with no gene match: 2. Germline CDR1 is SGHTA and CDR2 is FQGNSA.

The CDR3 nucleotides read TGTGCCAGCAGCTTAGGAAGGCAATCTGGGGAGCTGTTTTTT. This gives the protein CASSLGRQSGELFF. The chain uses TRBV7-2 and TRBJ2-2; D gene unclear. The CDR3 consists of 14 residues. The V and J ends lost 1 base and 8 bases respectively, with 11 bases between them. From germline, CDR1 is SGHTA and CDR2 FQGNSA.

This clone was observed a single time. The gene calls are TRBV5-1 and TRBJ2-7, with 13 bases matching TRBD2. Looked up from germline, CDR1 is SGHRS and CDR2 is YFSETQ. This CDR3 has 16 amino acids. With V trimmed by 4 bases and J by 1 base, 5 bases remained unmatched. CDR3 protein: CASSLGLAGSSYEQYF. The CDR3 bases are TGCGCCAGCAGCCTGGGACTAGCGGGATCTTCCTACGAGCAGTACTTC. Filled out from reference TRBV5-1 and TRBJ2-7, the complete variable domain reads KAGVTQTPRYLIKTRGQQVTLSCSPISGHRSVSWYQQTPGQGLQFLFEYFSETQRNKGNFPGRFSGRQFSNSRSEMNVSTLELGDSALYLCASSLGLAGSSYEQYFGPGTRLTVT.

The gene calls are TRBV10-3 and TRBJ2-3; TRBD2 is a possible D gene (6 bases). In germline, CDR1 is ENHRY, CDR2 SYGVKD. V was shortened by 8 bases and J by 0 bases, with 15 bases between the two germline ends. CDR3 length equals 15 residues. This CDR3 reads CAIGLASSSTDTQYF. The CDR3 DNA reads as TGTGCCATCGGGCTAGCGTCTTCTAGCACAGATACGCAGTATTTT.

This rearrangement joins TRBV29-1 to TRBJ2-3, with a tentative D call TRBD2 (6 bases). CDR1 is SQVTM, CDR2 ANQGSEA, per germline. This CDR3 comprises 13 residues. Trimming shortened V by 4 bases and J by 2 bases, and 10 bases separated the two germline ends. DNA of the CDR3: TGCAGCGTTGGACTAGTCTACACAGATACGCAGTATTTT. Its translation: CSVGLVYTDTQYF.

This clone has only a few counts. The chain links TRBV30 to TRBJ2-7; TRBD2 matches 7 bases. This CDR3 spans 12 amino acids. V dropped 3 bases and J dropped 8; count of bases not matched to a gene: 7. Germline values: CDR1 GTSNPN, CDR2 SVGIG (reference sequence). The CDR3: CAWSSGAGQQYF. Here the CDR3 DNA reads TGTGCCTGGAGCTCAGGAGCGGGACAGCAGTACTTC.